This TCR beta chain emerged from a study of T cells in localized non-small cell lung cancer. Regarding the study as a whole: Median 57 top-100 tumor clones were shared with paired adjacent lung. Heterogeneity within the tumor remains possible, as just one region underwent sequencing. Longer overall survival was seen with higher T cell density measured in blood.

As regards this clone: The antigen is not known. The junction departs from germline at one end; a sequencing error may be responsible.

According to the study, adjacent lung free of atypia was obtained at least 2 cm from the tumor margin. CDR1 is SGDLS and CDR2 is YYNGEE in the germline V gene. This CDR3 is 13 amino acids long. The protocol was immunoSEQ multiplex PCR, while the TCRdb copy is restricted to in-frame clones and leaves out a portion. The repertoire holds under 2,500 clones, with around 25% as singletons. The chain is built from TRBV9 and TRBJ2-1; D ambiguous. The source material was normal lung tissue next to the tumor, sampled before any cancer treatment. This clonotype was sampled from a male donor older than 55 with stage I lung adenocarcinoma. CDR3: CASSQSLYNEQFF. In nucleotides, the CDR3 is TGTGCCAGCAGCCAAAGCCTCTACAATGAACAGTTCTTC.